The entry that follows covers one T cell receptor beta chain sequence. The antigen remains undetermined. This sample stems from a study of T cell responses to AZD1222 COVID-19 vaccine. The study, taken as a whole, reports: Repertoires in all cases were sampled only once the peak T cell response had passed. Variant regions that are unmutated are reportedly the target of nearly half of spike-specific TCRs.

Here immunoSEQ multiplex PCR was the method, and the copy in TCRdb shows in-frame clones only, minus some. The sample yields over 130,000 clones, about nine tenths seen once. The CDR3 has 15 amino acids. The J segment lost 0 bases and the V segment lost 6 bases, leaving 7 bases of the junction unmatched. The germline gives CDR1 MNHEY, CDR2 SMNVEV (reference sequence). Investigators merged groups given second doses at roughly 4 or roughly 12 weeks. The origin of this receptor is an adult who received the AZD1222 COVID-19 vaccine. The J gene is TRBJ1-1, the V gene TRBV27; TRBD1 matches at 7 bases. Here the sequenced sample was peripheral blood, taken 28 days after the second AZD1222 dose. The CDR3 nucleotides read TGTGCCAGCAGCAGACAGGGTGTGGTGAACACTGAAGCTTTCTTT. Protein product: CASSRQGVVNTEAFF.